This T cell receptor beta chain appears in the sequencing data of a study of CD4 T cells in relation to SARS-CoV-2 and coronaviruses. The length of the CDR3 is 15 residues. Turning to this clone: What it binds is not known.

The unexposed donors gave CD4+ T cells in about 2011-2018, prior to COVID-19. Sequencing used immunoSEQ multiplex PCR; TCRdb keeps in-frame clones, though not all of them. The profile covers about 59,000 clones, with 86% appearing a single time and 1.1% to 1.5% taken by the ten largest. Points from the study as a whole: No crossreactivity against non-spike viral proteins was tested here.

This TCR was sampled from a human donor in good health. Source material: memory CD4+ T cells from PBMCs. J is TRBJ2-3 and V is TRBV21-1; TRBD1, as called in the table, went unchecked against the DNA. TRBV21-1 is labeled a pseudogene. CDR3 region: CAEPGVRGHTDTQYF. Written as DNA, the CDR3 is TGTGCCGAGCCGGGTGTCAGGGGGCACACAGATACGCAGTATTTT.